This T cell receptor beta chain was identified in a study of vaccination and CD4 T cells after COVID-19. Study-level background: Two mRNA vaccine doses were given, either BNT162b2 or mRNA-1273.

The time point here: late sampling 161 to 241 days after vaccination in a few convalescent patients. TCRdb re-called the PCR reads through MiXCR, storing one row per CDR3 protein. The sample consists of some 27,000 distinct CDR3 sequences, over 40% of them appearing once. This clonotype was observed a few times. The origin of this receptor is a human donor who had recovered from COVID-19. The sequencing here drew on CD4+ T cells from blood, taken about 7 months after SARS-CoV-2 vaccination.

The CDR3 region is CATSRDLNQPQHF. The CDR3 DNA is TGTGCCACCAGCAGAGATCTGAATCAGCCCCAGCATTTT. The rearrangement links TRBV15 to TRBJ1-5; unclear D gene. CDR1 and CDR2 (germline): LNHNV, YYDKDF (reference sequence). CDR3 length: 13 residues. The V and J ends lost 0 bases and 4 bases respectively, with 4 bases between them.